This is a list of T cell receptor beta chains from one sample in a study of CD4 and CD8 cells across lung adenocarcinoma regions. MiXCR, applied by TCRdb to the PCR reads, yields one record per CDR3 protein. The sample comprises fewer than 3,500 distinct CDR3 sequences, roughly two thirds of which are singletons, and 16% rests with the top ten. The material sequenced was CD8+ T cells from the margin of a lung tumor. All receptors derive from a female donor with lung adenocarcinoma. The CD4 and CD8 labels of this study may be unreliable. Both conserved end residues are part of each CDR3. Each record gives: CDR3 length, D gene, clone size, V gene, J gene, CDR3 DNA, CDR3 protein. D genes are given only for firm matches. The size entry is marked missing in some rows and otherwise reads once, few, many or a size class.

cdr3_length: 15
d_call: .
clone_size: .
v_call: TRBV6-1
j_call: TRBJ1-2
cdr3_nt: TGTGCCAGCAGTGAAGCGGGTCAGGGGCCCTATGGCTACACCTTC
cdr3_aa: CASSEAGQGPYGYTF

cdr3_length: 13
d_call: .
clone_size: .
v_call: TRBV7-8
j_call: TRBJ2-7
cdr3_nt: TGTGCCAGCAGCTTAGGGTTGGACGGCGAGCAGTACTTC
cdr3_aa: CASSLGLDGEQYF

cdr3_length: 17
d_call: .
clone_size: once
v_call: TRBV12-3/TRBV12-4
j_call: TRBJ2-4
cdr3_nt: TGTGCCAGCAGTTTAGGGGGGGGGCTAGACCTCTACAATGAGCAGTACTTC
cdr3_aa: CASSLGGGLDLYNEQYF

cdr3_length: 14
d_call: TRBD1
clone_size: .
v_call: TRBV6-1
j_call: TRBJ2-2
cdr3_nt: TGTGCCAGCCGGACAGGGGTAGCGGGCGGGGAGCTGTTTTTT
cdr3_aa: CASRTGVAGGELFF

cdr3_length: 14
d_call: .
clone_size: .
v_call: TRBV6-1
j_call: TRBJ2-4
cdr3_nt: TGTGCCAGCAGTCGCCAGGGGACCAAAAACATTCAGTACTTC
cdr3_aa: CASSRQGTKNIQYF

cdr3_length: 21
d_call: TRBD2
clone_size: .
v_call: TRBV6-1
j_call: TRBJ2-5
cdr3_nt: TGTGCCAGCAGTGAAGTTCTAGTGACTAGCGGGCTAGATAAAAACGTAGAGACCCAGTACTTC
cdr3_aa: CASSEVLVTSGLDKNVETQYF

cdr3_length: 16
d_call: .
clone_size: .
v_call: TRBV6-1
j_call: TRBJ1-2
cdr3_nt: TGTGCCAGCAGTGAAAGGGACGGGGGACTGAACTATGGCTACACCTTC
cdr3_aa: CASSERDGGLNYGYTF

cdr3_length: 15
d_call: TRBD1
clone_size: .
v_call: TRBV7-2
j_call: TRBJ2-1
cdr3_nt: TGTGCCAGCAGCTTGTCCGGGACAGGGCCGGCCGAGCAGTTCTTC
cdr3_aa: CASSLSGTGPAEQFF

cdr3_length: 17
d_call: .
clone_size: .
v_call: TRBV11-3
j_call: TRBJ2-5
cdr3_nt: TGTGCCAGCAGCCCCACGTTTGTAGCGGCCTACCAAGAGACCCAGTACTTC
cdr3_aa: CASSPTFVAAYQETQYF

cdr3_length: 15
d_call: TRBD2
clone_size: .
v_call: TRBV6-1
j_call: TRBJ2-7
cdr3_nt: TGTGCCAGCAGTGAAGTAAGGACTAGCGTGGACGAGCAGTACTTC
cdr3_aa: CASSEVRTSVDEQYF

cdr3_length: 12
d_call: .
clone_size: .
v_call: TRBV7-8
j_call: TRBJ2-1
cdr3_nt: TGTGCCAGCAGCACAATCTACAATGAGCAGTTCTTC
cdr3_aa: CASSTIYNEQFF

cdr3_length: 17
d_call: TRBD2
clone_size: few
v_call: TRBV6-4
j_call: TRBJ2-5
cdr3_nt: TGTGCCAGCAGTGATACATCAGCGGGGAACGGGGGGGAGACCCAGTACTTC
cdr3_aa: CASSDTSAGNGGETQYF

cdr3_length: 15
d_call: TRBD2
clone_size: few
v_call: TRBV10-1
j_call: TRBJ2-1
cdr3_nt: TGCGCCAGCAGTGGGTTGACTAGCGGGCACAATGAGCAGTTCTTC
cdr3_aa: CASSGLTSGHNEQFF

cdr3_length: 16
d_call: .
clone_size: .
v_call: TRBV6-1
j_call: TRBJ2-4
cdr3_nt: TGTGCCAGCAGTACAGGGAAACCACTTGCCAAAGACATTCAGTACTTC
cdr3_aa: CASSTGKPLAKDIQYF

cdr3_length: 13
d_call: .
clone_size: .
v_call: TRBV6-1
j_call: TRBJ2-1
cdr3_nt: TGTGCCAGCAGCCCCCTAAGGGGCGATGAGCAGTTCTTC
cdr3_aa: CASSPLRGDEQFF

cdr3_length: 13
d_call: .
clone_size: .
v_call: TRBV6-1
j_call: TRBJ1-1
cdr3_nt: TGTGCCAGCAGTGAAGTTTATCGGACTGAAGCTTTCTTT
cdr3_aa: CASSEVYRTEAFF

cdr3_length: 15
d_call: .
clone_size: large
v_call: TRBV4-2
j_call: TRBJ1-2
cdr3_nt: TGTGCCAGCAGTCCCAGTGGTCCCGGGCGGGGTGGCTACACCTTC
cdr3_aa: CASSPSGPGRGGYTF

cdr3_length: 13
d_call: .
clone_size: once
v_call: TRBV6-5
j_call: TRBJ2-7
cdr3_nt: TGTGCCAGCGTTAACGACCCCTCCTACGAGCAGTACTTC
cdr3_aa: CASVNDPSYEQYF

cdr3_length: 14
d_call: .
clone_size: .
v_call: TRBV6-1
j_call: TRBJ2-1
cdr3_nt: TGTGCCAGCAGTGATACCGGACGGTACAATGAGCAGTTCTTC
cdr3_aa: CASSDTGRYNEQFF

cdr3_length: 10
d_call: .
clone_size: .
v_call: TRBV6-5
j_call: TRBJ1-2
cdr3_nt: TGTGCCAGCAGTTTTTCCGGCTACACCTTC
cdr3_aa: CASSFSGYTF

cdr3_length: 15
d_call: .
clone_size: .
v_call: TRBV10-3
j_call: TRBJ1-1
cdr3_nt: TGTGCCACAAGGGTTTACAGGGCGCAGGGAACTGAAGCTTTCTTT
cdr3_aa: CATRVYRAQGTEAFF

cdr3_length: 12
d_call: .
clone_size: .
v_call: TRBV10-3
j_call: TRBJ2-4
cdr3_nt: TGTGCGGGGATGGGAGGCGAGAACACGCAGTATTTC
cdr3_aa: CAGMGGENTQYF

cdr3_length: 17
d_call: .
clone_size: .
v_call: TRBV6-1
j_call: TRBJ2-5
cdr3_nt: TGTGCCAGCAGTGAGGGCACCGGGGGCTTGGCCCAAGAGACGCAGTATTTC
cdr3_aa: CASSEGTGGLAQETQYF

cdr3_length: 14
d_call: TRBD2
clone_size: .
v_call: TRBV6-5
j_call: TRBJ2-1
cdr3_nt: TGTGCCAGCAGTTACGGACTAGCCCACAATGAGCAGTTCTTC
cdr3_aa: CASSYGLAHNEQFF

cdr3_length: 17
d_call: .
clone_size: .
v_call: TRBV4-2
j_call: TRBJ2-3
cdr3_nt: TGTGCCAGCAGCGAGGGACGCGGCGGCGGGGCCACAGATACGCAGTACTTT
cdr3_aa: CASSEGRGGGATDTQYF

cdr3_length: 15
d_call: .
clone_size: .
v_call: TRBV6-5
j_call: TRBJ2-7
cdr3_nt: TGTGCCAGCAGTTCCGGATTGACTGTGGGCAACGAGCAGTACTTC
cdr3_aa: CASSSGLTVGNEQYF

cdr3_length: 17
d_call: TRBD2
clone_size: few
v_call: TRBV6-5
j_call: TRBJ2-5
cdr3_nt: TGTGCCAGCAGTTACCTAGGGCTAGCGGGAGGTCGGGAGACCCAGTACTTC
cdr3_aa: CASSYLGLAGGRETQYF

cdr3_length: 17
d_call: .
clone_size: .
v_call: TRBV6-1
j_call: TRBJ1-2
cdr3_nt: TGTGCCAGCAGTGTGAAGGTCGGGGGGGCGCCAGACTATGGCTACACCTTC
cdr3_aa: CASSVKVGGAPDYGYTF